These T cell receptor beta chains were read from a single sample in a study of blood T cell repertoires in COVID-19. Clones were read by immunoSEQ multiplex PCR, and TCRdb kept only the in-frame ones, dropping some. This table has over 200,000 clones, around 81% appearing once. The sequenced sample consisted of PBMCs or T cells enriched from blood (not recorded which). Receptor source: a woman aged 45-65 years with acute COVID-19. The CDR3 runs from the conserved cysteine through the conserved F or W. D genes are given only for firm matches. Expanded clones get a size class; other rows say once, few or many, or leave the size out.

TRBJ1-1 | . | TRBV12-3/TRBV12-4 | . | TGTGCCAGCAGTTTCCCGGCAGGTGAGGCTTTCTTT | CASSFPAGEAFF
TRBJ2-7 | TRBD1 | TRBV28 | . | TGTGCCAGCAGTTTTGGGGTTTTGGGGACAGGTATCGACGAGCAGTACTTC | CASSFGVLGTGIDEQYF
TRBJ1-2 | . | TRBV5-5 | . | TGTGCCAGCAGCTCGGGCCAAACAGGCTATGGCTACACCTTC | CASSSGQTGYGYTF
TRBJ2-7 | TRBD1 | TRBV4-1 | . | TGCGCCAGCAGCCCTTTGACAGGGGACGAGCAGTACTTC | CASSPLTGDEQYF
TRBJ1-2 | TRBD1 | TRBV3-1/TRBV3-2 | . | TGTGCCAGCAGCACCCGACAGGGAGAAGGCTACACCTTC | CASSTRQGEGYTF
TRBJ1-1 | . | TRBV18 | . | TGTGCCAGCTCACCAGAGGGTCTGAACACTGAAGCTTTCTTT | CASSPEGLNTEAFF
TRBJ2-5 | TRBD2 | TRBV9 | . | TGTGCCAGCAGCGTGGCAGCTAGCGGGGGACCTACCCAAGAGACCCAGTACTTC | CASSVAASGGPTQETQYF
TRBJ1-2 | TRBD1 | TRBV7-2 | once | TGTGCCAGCAGCGTAAAACAGGGGCCCTATGGCTACACCTTC | CASSVKQGPYGYTF
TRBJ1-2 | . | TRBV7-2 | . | TGTGCCAGCAGCTCCCAGGGAGGCGGTTATGGCTACACCTTC | CASSSQGGGYGYTF
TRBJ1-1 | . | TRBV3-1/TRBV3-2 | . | TGTGCCAGCAGCCTAGGCGGACAGATGAACACTGAAGCTTTCTTT | CASSLGGQMNTEAFF
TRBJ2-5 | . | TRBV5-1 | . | TGCGCCAGCAGCTACGAGCATTCAGAGACCCAGTACTTC | CASSYEHSETQYF
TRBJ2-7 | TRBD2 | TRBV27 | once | TGTGCCAGCAGCCTAGGGACTAGCTACGAGCAGTACTTC | CASSLGTSYEQYF
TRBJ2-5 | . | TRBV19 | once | TGTGCCAGTAGTCCAAGTACGGGGAAAGAGACCCAGTACTTC | CASSPSTGKETQYF
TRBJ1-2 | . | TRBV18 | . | TGTGCCAGCTCACCCGACATTGACAGCCTCTATGGCTACACCTTC | CASSPDIDSLYGYTF
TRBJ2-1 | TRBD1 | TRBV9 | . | TGTGCCAGCAGCGTAGCTTCGGACAGGGATGAGCAGTTCTTC | CASSVASDRDEQFF
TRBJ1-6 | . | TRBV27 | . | TGTGCCAGCAGTTTATCGATGGGGGAGGGTTCACCCCTCCACTTT | CASSLSMGEGSPLHF
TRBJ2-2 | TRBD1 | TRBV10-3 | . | TGTGCCATCAGATCCGGGACAGGGAACACCGGGGAGCTGTTTTTT | CAIRSGTGNTGELFF
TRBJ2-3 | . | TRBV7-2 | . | TGTGCCAGCAGCTTAGGGGGCGCAGGGGGCACAGATACGCAGTATTTT | CASSLGGAGGTDTQYF
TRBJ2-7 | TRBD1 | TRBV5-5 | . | TGTGCCAGCAGCTCGAGGACAGGGCCCCTCGAGCAGTACTTC | CASSSRTGPLEQYF
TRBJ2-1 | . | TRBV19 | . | TGTGCCAGTGAGTCAAGGGCGGGAAATGAGCAGTTCTTC | CASESRAGNEQFF
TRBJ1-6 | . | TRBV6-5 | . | TGTGCCAGCAGTTACGGGTCAGGGAAAAATTCACCCCTCCACTTT | CASSYGSGKNSPLHF
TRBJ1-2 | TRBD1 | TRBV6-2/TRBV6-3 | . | TGTGCCAGCAGTCCGGGACAGGCCTTGAGGGGCTACACCTTC | CASSPGQALRGYTF